These T cell receptor beta chains were read from a single sample in a study of metastatic and nonmetastatic thyroid tumors. TCRdb re-called the PCR reads through MiXCR. Of under 20,000 clones in the sample, about 35% were seen once. The sequenced sample consisted of tumor tissue. The receptors originated from a male donor with papillary thyroid cancer or a benign thyroid nodule (not recorded which). Some clones in this sample may be carry-over from other donors' samples. Both conserved end residues are part of each CDR3. Fields, in order: D gene, J gene, V gene, clone size, CDR3 DNA, CDR3 protein. A D gene is named only where the DNA matches it firmly. Only part of the rows carry a size: once, few, many, or a class if the clone is expanded.

>.|TRBJ2-7|TRBV5-1|.
TGCGCCAGCAGCTTGTTCCACCGAGACTATCGTGTGGACGAGCAGTACTTC
CASSLFHRDYRVDEQYF
>TRBD2|TRBJ2-5|TRBV6-1|few
TGTGCCAGCAGCCACCCCTGGGGTTTAGCGGGGAACCAAGAGACCCAGTACTTC
CASSHPWGLAGNQETQYF
>.|TRBJ1-2|TRBV5-1|medium-sized
TGCGCCAGCAGCTCGGACTTTAACTATGGCTACACCTTC
CASSSDFNYGYTF
>.|TRBJ1-5|TRBV28|few
TGTGCCAGCAGTATGGGCCCCCCTCAGCCCCAGAATTTT
CASSMGPPQPQNF
>TRBD2|TRBJ2-7|TRBV27|few
TGTGCCAGCAGTTTCTCGACTAGCGGAAACTACGAACAGTACTTC
CASSFSTSGNYEQYF
>TRBD2|TRBJ2-3|TRBV13|many
TGTGCCAGCAGCGTGGGACTAGCGGGAGGCGCAGATACGCAGTATTTT
CASSVGLAGGADTQYF
>TRBD1|TRBJ2-7|TRBV27|few
TGTGCCAGCAGTTTAAGTCGGGACAGCAACTACGAGCAGTACTTC
CASSLSRDSNYEQYF
>.|TRBJ2-7|TRBV20-1|.
TGCAGTGCTAGGTACCAACTAGCATCCTACGAGCAGTACTTC
CSARYQLASYEQYF
>TRBD1|TRBJ2-2|TRBV28|few
TGTGCCAGCAGTACACAGGGGGCGAACACCGGGGAGCTGTTTTTT
CASSTQGANTGELFF
>.|TRBJ1-3|TRBV5-1|large
TGCGCCAGCAGCCTGGCCCCAACACAGGCTGGAAACACCATATATTTT
CASSLAPTQAGNTIYF
>TRBD2|TRBJ2-7|TRBV20-1|many
TGCAGTGCTAGACCCCCCCGGGAGGGTTTCTACGAGCAGTACTTC
CSARPPREGFYEQYF
>.|TRBJ1-2|TRBV9|.
TGTGCCAGCAGCGCCTACGGGCAGAGCTATGGCTACACCTTC
CASSAYGQSYGYTF
>.|TRBJ2-1|TRBV11-2|once
TGTGCCAGCACAAGAACGGTAGCGCTGAGCTCCTACAATGAGCAGTTCTTC
CASTRTVALSSYNEQFF
>.|TRBJ1-3|TRBV11-1|.
TGTGCCAGCAGCTTCCACCAGGGCGGCTCTGGAAACACCATATATTTT
CASSFHQGGSGNTIYF
>TRBD2|TRBJ2-7|TRBV10-3|.
TGTGACAGCGGGGGGAGAGTCGACGAGCAGTACTTT
CDSGGRVDEQYF
>.|TRBJ1-1|TRBV4-1|.
TGCGCCAGCAGCCAAGCTGCGACAAACTCGAACACTGAAGCTTTCTTT
CASSQAATNSNTEAFF
>.|TRBJ2-1|TRBV3-1|many
TGTGCCAGCAGCCAAGATGAGGACCAAACCTACAATGAGCAGTTCTTC
CASSQDEDQTYNEQFF
>.|TRBJ1-1|TRBV28|few
TGTGCCAGCAGCCGCCCCGTCCAGGTCTTGAACACTGAAGCTTTCTTT
CASSRPVQVLNTEAFF
>TRBD1|TRBJ2-7|TRBV5-4|many
TGTGCCAGCAGCTTGGACCAGGGGGCGTTTTCCGAGCAGTACTTC
CASSLDQGAFSEQYF
>TRBD2|TRBJ2-3|TRBV20-1|once
TGCACCCTAGGCGGGACTAGCGGGGGGCTCAAAGATAAGCAGTATTTT
CTLGGTSGGLKDKQYF
>.|TRBJ2-7|TRBV10-1|.
TGCGCCAGCAGCCCCGACTGGGCAAAACGTTACGAGCAGTACTTC
CASSPDWAKRYEQYF
>.|TRBJ2-7|TRBV28|many
TGTGCCAGCAGTTCCGGGACATCGTACTTC
CASSSGTSYF
>TRBD1|TRBJ1-2|TRBV28|.
TGTGCCAGCAGTCAGGACAGGGAGTATGGCTACACCTTC
CASSQDREYGYTF
>.|TRBJ1-1|TRBV28|.
TGTGCCAGCAGTTTATTGCTCACTGAAGCTTTCTTT
CASSLLLTEAFF
>.|TRBJ2-7|TRBV7-6|many
TGTGCCAGCAGCTTAGCGTTTTACGCTAGCTCCTACGAGCAGTACTTC
CASSLAFYASSYEQYF
>TRBD2|TRBJ2-1|TRBV28|few
TGTGCCAGCAGTTCTTCACTAGCGGGAGGATCGGGGGAGCAGTTCTTC
CASSSSLAGGSGEQFF
>.|TRBJ2-4|TRBV20-1|many
TGCAGTGCCAAGATCGGGGCTACTTCGGTCTTC
CSAKIGATSVF
>.|TRBJ1-1|TRBV6-2/TRBV6-3|.
TGTGCCAGCATCGCCGGCGCCGGGTCAGGGGTCCACACTGAAGGTTTCTTT
CASIAGAGSGVHTEGFF
>TRBD1|TRBJ1-2|TRBV15|.
TGTGCCACCAGCAGAGGCTATTCAACCGGGACAGACTATGGCTACACCTTC
CATSRGYSTGTDYGYTF
>.|TRBJ1-1|TRBV6-5|few
TGTGCCAGCAGTTACTCTGCCAACACTGAAGCTTTCTTT
CASSYSANTEAFF
>.|TRBJ2-3|TRBV20-1|.
TGCAGTGCTAACCGGGACATCGGCACAGATACGCAGTATTTT
CSANRDIGTDTQYF
>TRBD1|TRBJ2-7|TRBV12-3/TRBV12-4|medium-sized
TGTGCCAGCAGCACCTCGGACAGGGCCTCGCCCTCAGACTACGAGCAGTACTTC
CASSTSDRASPSDYEQYF
>TRBD2|TRBJ2-5|TRBV2|many
TGTGCCAGCAGTGTCGGCGGGGGGTTTGAGACCCAGTACTTC
CASSVGGGFETQYF
>.|TRBJ1-6|TRBV20-1|.
TGCAGTGCTAGAGAGATGGACATGGGGGATAATTCACCCCTCCACTTT
CSAREMDMGDNSPLHF
>.|TRBJ1-5|TRBV2|few
TGTGCCAGCAGTGGGCAGGAGGTTAATCAGCCCCAGCATTTT
CASSGQEVNQPQHF
>TRBD1|TRBJ2-3|TRBV2|once
TGTGCCAGCAGTGTAGGGACAGCTAGCACAGATACGCAGTCTTTT
CASSVGTASTDTQSF
>.|TRBJ2-1|TRBV5-1|.
TGCGCCAGCAGCTTGGCCAATGAGCAGTTCTTC
CASSLANEQFF
>TRBD1|TRBJ1-2|TRBV5-1|.
TGCGCCAGCAGCTCACAGGGGCTGGGCTATGGCTACACCTTC
CASSSQGLGYGYTF
>.|TRBJ1-1|TRBV19|many
TGTGCCAGTAGTATTGCAGGGACGAACACTGAAGCTTTCTTT
CASSIAGTNTEAFF
>.|TRBJ1-2|TRBV6-1|few
TGTGCCAGCAGCGAGATCCGGGGGGCAAGGGGCTACACCTTC
CASSEIRGARGYTF
>.|TRBJ2-7|TRBV20-1|.
TGCAGTGCTAGAGTTGGGGGGAGGGGGTACGAGCAGTACTTC
CSARVGGRGYEQYF
>.|TRBJ1-1|TRBV13|many
TGTGCCAGTGGACTGGAGAACACTGAAGCTTTCTTT
CASGLENTEAFF
>TRBD2|TRBJ2-2|TRBV11-2|.
TGTGCCAGCAGCCGGGGACTAGCGGGGGCCTACGGGGTCGGGGAGCTGTTTTTT
CASSRGLAGAYGVGELFF
>TRBD1|TRBJ2-2|TRBV3-1|.
TGTGCCAGCAGCCCCAGACAGGGGCCGACCGGGGAGCTGTTTTTT
CASSPRQGPTGELFF
>TRBD2|TRBJ2-3|TRBV9|many
TGTGCCAGCACCCTAGGACTAGCGGGTGGAGATACGCAGTATTTT
CASTLGLAGGDTQYF
>TRBD2|TRBJ2-3|TRBV6-4|.
TGTGCCAGCAGTGGTAGCGGGGGGTCCGCAGATACGCAGTATTTT
CASSGSGGSADTQYF
>.|TRBJ2-1|TRBV6-6|many
TGTGCCAGCAGTTACACCGGCGATGAGCAGTTCTTC
CASSYTGDEQFF
>.|TRBJ2-5|TRBV15|.
TGTGCCACCAGCAGAGATGGTACCTCTCGGGAGACCCAGTACTTC
CATSRDGTSRETQYF
>.|TRBJ1-6|TRBV28|medium-sized
TGTGCCGGGAGGACAGTAAACTCCTATAATTCACCCCTCCACTTT
CAGRTVNSYNSPLHF
>.|TRBJ2-5|TRBV11-2|once
TGTGCCAGCAGCTTAGACGCAGAGACCCAGTACTTC
CASSLDAETQYF
>.|TRBJ2-1|TRBV24-1|.
TGTGCCACCAGTAGGACCTACAATGAGCAGTTCTTC
CATSRTYNEQFF
>TRBD1|TRBJ2-1|TRBV7-9|medium-sized
TGTGCCAGCAGCACCGGACAGGGAACCTACAATGAGCAGTTCTTC
CASSTGQGTYNEQFF
>.|TRBJ1-5|TRBV20-1|medium-sized
TGCAGTGCAACTAGGGGTAAAGAGAGCAATCAGCCCCAGCATTTT
CSATRGKESNQPQHF